This TCR beta chain was sequenced for a study of memory CD4+ T cells and cytomegalovirus serostatus. Study-level results: The CMV-associated TCR signature appears largely within the CD4+ memory repertoire.

The CDR3 is 15 residues long. CDR1 and CDR2 from the germline V gene are MNHEY and SVGAGI. V gave up 5 bases and J gave up 7 bases; unmatched junction bases: 7. About this clone itself: Antigen unknown.

The sort gate was single viable CD3+CD4+CD8-CD45RO+ cells for memory CD4+ T cells. TCRdb's copy holds only in-frame clones and misses some; the assay was immunoSEQ multiplex PCR. The repertoire holds tens of thousands of clones, with approximately 82% as singletons. The gene calls are TRBV6-5 and TRBJ1-6; 8 bases match TRBD1. The TCR originated in an adult in good health and CMV-seronegative. Some clones in this sample may be carry-over from other donors' samples. The specimen was memory CD4+ T cells from blood. CDR3 amino acids: CASSPPNRGNSPLHF. CDR3 coding DNA: TGTGCCAGCAGTCCCCCGAACAGGGGGAATTCACCCCTCCACTTT.